These T cell receptor beta chains were read from a single sample in a study of blood T cells in healthy people across ages. TCRdb re-called the 5' RACE reads with MiXCR, one entry per CDR3 protein. Among roughly 500,000 distinct CDR3 sequences listed, 27% were seen once. Sequencing was carried out using blood. The origin of the receptors is a woman in her 70s in good health. CDR3s include the opening cysteine and the closing phenylalanine or tryptophan. A D gene is named only where the DNA matches it firmly. Not every row has a clone size; where given, it reads once, few, many or a size class.

V,size,D,J,CDR3,DNA
TRBV20-1,.,TRBD2,TRBJ2-3,CSAREVAGAQATQYF,TGCAGTGCTAGAGAGGTAGCGGGGGCCCAGGCTACGCAGTATTTT
TRBV4-1,few,TRBD2,TRBJ2-1,CASSQDGLAGGYNEQFF,TGCGCCAGCAGCCAAGATGGTCTAGCGGGAGGCTACAATGAGCAGTTCTTC
TRBV20-1,.,TRBD1,TRBJ1-2,CSARGQGHNYGYTF,TGCAGTGCTAGGGGACAGGGTCATAACTATGGCTACACCTTC
TRBV24-1,.,.,TRBJ2-7,CATSDPEERYEQYF,TGTGCCACCAGTGATCCAGAGGAGCGGTACGAGCAGTACTTC
TRBV10-3,few,.,TRBJ2-3,CAITVLGTQYF,TGTGCCATCACGGTTTTGGGGACGCAGTATTTT
TRBV5-1,.,.,TRBJ1-2,CASSLAASGHGYTF,TGCGCCAGCAGCTTGGCCGCGTCGGGACATGGCTACACCTTC
TRBV5-1,few,TRBD1,TRBJ1-4,CASSFYRTGGSTNEKLFF,TGCGCCAGCAGCTTCTACCGGACAGGGGGTTCAACTAATGAAAAACTGTTTTTT
TRBV5-1,.,.,TRBJ2-5,CASSLGTAEETRYF,TGCGCCAGCAGCTTGGGGACAGCCGAAGAGACCCGGTACTTC
TRBV7-2,few,.,TRBJ2-7,CASSWTSRYEQYF,TGTGCCAGCAGCTGGACAAGTAGGTACGAGCAGTACTTC
TRBV12-3/TRBV12-4,.,.,TRBJ2-5,CASSLFQEETQYF,TGTGCCAGCAGTTTGTTCCAAGAAGAGACCCAGTACTTC
TRBV5-6,.,.,TRBJ1-2,CASSLGVSNYGYTF,TGTGCCAGCAGCTTGGGGGTATCTAACTATGGCTACACCTTC
TRBV18,.,TRBD1,TRBJ1-2,CASSPGSTGANYGYTF,TGTGCCAGCTCACCAGGTTCGACAGGGGCTAACTATGGCTACACCTTC
TRBV6-2/TRBV6-3,few,.,TRBJ2-1,CASSPSWLTYEQFF,TGTGCCAGCAGTCCCTCATGGCTCACCTATGAGCAGTTCTTC
TRBV7-2,few,TRBD2,TRBJ2-5,CASSLTRLAGVQETQYF,TGTGCCAGCAGCCTCACCCGGCTGGCGGGGGTCCAAGAGACCCAGTACTTC
TRBV9,.,.,TRBJ2-1,CASSVERSSYNEQFF,TGTGCCAGCAGCGTAGAGAGGAGCTCCTACAATGAGCAGTTCTTC
TRBV5-1,few,TRBD2,TRBJ2-5,CASSKGLAGTQETQYF,TGCGCCAGCAGCAAGGGACTAGCGGGGACCCAAGAGACCCAGTACTTC
TRBV12-3/TRBV12-4,.,.,TRBJ2-3,CASRVGESTDTQYF,TGTGCCAGCAGGGTGGGGGAAAGCACAGATACGCAGTATTTT
TRBV6-1,few,.,TRBJ1-1,CASSEAVSEAFF,TGTGCCAGCAGTGAAGCGGTCTCTGAAGCTTTCTTT
TRBV29-1,few,.,TRBJ2-7,CSASVVDYEQYF,TGCAGCGCTTCTGTGGTAGACTACGAGCAGTACTTC
TRBV4-1,.,TRBD1,TRBJ2-7,CASSPPDRGYKQYF,TGCGCCAGCAGCCCTCCGGACAGGGGGTACAAGCAGTACTTC
TRBV7-9,.,.,TRBJ1-3,CASSFARASGNTIYF,TGTGCCAGCAGCTTCGCCAGGGCCTCTGGAAACACCATATATTTT
TRBV9,.,.,TRBJ2-1,CASSAQGYDLFF,TGTGCCAGCAGCGCACAAGGGTACGATCTGTTCTTC
TRBV10-3,few,TRBD1,TRBJ2-5,CAIMGQGETQYF,TGTGCCATCATGGGACAGGGAGAGACCCAGTACTTC
TRBV29-1,many,TRBD2,TRBJ2-1,CSVDLAGLYNEQFF,TGCAGCGTTGACCTAGCGGGGCTATACAATGAGCAGTTCTTC
TRBV7-9,.,.,TRBJ2-2,CASSSPGATNTGELFF,TGTGCCAGCAGCAGCCCAGGGGCCACGAACACCGGGGAGCTGTTTTTT
TRBV6-5,few,TRBD1,TRBJ1-2,CASSITGGYGYTF,TGTGCCAGCAGCATAACAGGGGGGTATGGCTACACCTTC
TRBV6-2/TRBV6-3,.,.,TRBJ2-1,CASSSDSYYNEQFF,TGTGCCAGCTCCTCGGACTCTTACTACAATGAGCAGTTCTTC
TRBV3-1,.,TRBD2,TRBJ2-2,CASSLSGGANTGELFF,TGTGCCAGCAGCCTGAGCGGGGGGGCGAACACCGGGGAGCTGTTTTTT
TRBV7-8,.,.,TRBJ2-1,CASSIGIPQRNEQFF,TGTGCCAGCAGCATCGGGATCCCGCAGAGGAATGAGCAGTTCTTC
TRBV7-2,few,.,TRBJ2-3,CASSSDRSTDTQYF,TGTGCCAGCAGCTCAGACCGGAGCACAGATACGCAGTATTTT
TRBV10-3,.,TRBD2,TRBJ2-2,CAISESASGGPGELFF,TGTGCCATCAGTGAGTCGGCTAGCGGGGGACCCGGGGAGCTGTTTTTT
TRBV4-1,.,TRBD2,TRBJ2-7,CASSRTAGGRHEQYF,TGCGCCAGCAGCCGGACAGCGGGGGGGCGTCACGAGCAGTACTTC
TRBV7-9,few,TRBD1,TRBJ2-7,CASSSPDRGSGEQYF,TGTGCCAGCAGCTCCCCAGACAGGGGCTCGGGCGAGCAGTACTTC
TRBV29-1,.,.,TRBJ1-2,CSVWDQSNYGYTF,TGCAGCGTCTGGGACCAGTCCAATTATGGCTACACCTTC